The 19 T cell receptor beta chains below were found in one sample sequenced in a study of radiotherapy plus CTLA-4 blockade in lung cancer. The data were produced by immunoSEQ multiplex PCR, yet TCRdb's version contains in-frame clones alone and is incomplete. The sample yields over 50,000 clones, around 85% seen once. The sequencing here drew on peripheral blood, taken from a patient treated with radiotherapy plus ipilimumab. These receptors were taken from a human donor with non-small cell lung cancer who had a complete response to radiotherapy plus ipilimumab.

This chain joins TRBV6-5 and TRBJ2-2; a weak D match, TRBD1 (5 bases). The V and J ends lost 2 bases and 7 bases respectively, with 11 bases between them. The germline V gene encodes CDR1 MNHEY and CDR2 SVGAGI. This CDR3 has 14 amino acids. The DNA of the CDR3 is TGTGCCAGCAGTTACGACAGTATCATCGGGGAGCTGTTTTTT. This codes for CASSYDSIIGELFF.

V and J are TRBV20-1 and TRBJ2-3; 7 bases fit TRBD2. The CDR3 spans 11 residues. The germline CDR1 and CDR2 sequences are DFQATT and SNEGSKA (reference sequence). The V gene end was trimmed by 6 bases and the J gene end by 9 bases; junction bases not matched to a gene: 6. The CDR3 nucleotides read TGCAGTGCGCGGACTAGGGGCACGCAGTATTTT. It is translated as CSARTRGTQYF.

J is TRBJ2-3 and V is TRBV6-5; the match to TRBD1 covers 8 bases. Trimming at V came to 8 bases and at J to 4 bases, leaving 8 bases not matched to a gene. Looked up from germline, CDR1 is MNHEY and CDR2 is SVGAGI. This CDR3 spans 14 amino acids. For the CDR3, the DNA is TGTGCCAGCGGCCGGGGACAGGATTCAGATACGCAGTATTTT. This codes for CASGRGQDSDTQYF.

J is TRBJ2-1 and V is TRBV19, with 9 bases aligning to TRBD1. The CDR3 is made up of 15 amino acids. The germline V gene encodes CDR1 LNHDA and CDR2 SQIVND (reference sequence). The V gene end was trimmed by 4 bases and the J gene end by 7 bases; junction bases not matched to a gene: 8. CDR3 region: CASSRAADRGNEQFF. The CDR3 region has the DNA TGTGCCAGTAGTAGGGCTGCGGACAGGGGTAATGAGCAGTTCTTC.

The chain recombines TRBV7-2 with TRBJ2-7; maybe TRBD1 (6 bases). The germline gives CDR1 SGHTA, CDR2 FQGNSA. V was clipped by 2 bases and J by 1 base, with 15 bases between them. The CDR3 covers 16 residues. Here the CDR3 DNA reads TGTGCCAGCAGCTTAAAACAGGGCCGGGTATCCTACGAGCAGTACTTC. Translated: CASSLKQGRVSYEQYF.

The chain couples TRBV9 to TRBJ2-5, with D possibly being TRBD1 (6 bases). Trimming cost V 0 bases and J 5 bases, with 14 bases left between them. Per the germline V gene, CDR1 is SGDLS and CDR2 is YYNGEE. This CDR3 has 15 amino acids. The CDR3 nucleotides are TGTGCCAGCAGCGTAGCAGCAGGGGTTCGGGAGACCCAGTACTTC. Its translation is CASSVAAGVRETQYF.

The chain has TRBV7-2 and TRBJ2-5, with 7 nucleotides matching TRBD2. Germline CDR1 SGHTA, CDR2 FQGNSA. This CDR3 is built from 16 residues. V gave up 5 bases and J gave up 2 bases; unmatched junction bases: 11. Here the CDR3 reads CASSPLATGGQETQYF. The CDR3 DNA reads as TGTGCCAGCAGCCCACTAGCTACGGGGGGACAAGAGACCCAGTACTTC. Based on the CDR3 plus reference TRBV7-2 and TRBJ2-5, the full variable domain is GAGVSQSPSNKVTEKGKDVELRCDPISGHTALYWYRQSLGQGLEFLIYFQGNSAPDKSGLPSDRFSAERTGGSVSTLTIQRTQQEDSAVYLCASSPLATGGQETQYFGPGTRLLVL.

This rearrangement joins TRBV2 to TRBJ2-5; maybe TRBD2 (6 bases). With 0 bases removed from V and 2 bases from J, the gap between germline ends came to 13 bases. Germline values: CDR1 SNHLY, CDR2 FYNNEI. The CDR3 totals 16 residues. DNA for the CDR3: TGTGCCAGCAGTGAAGCTACCGGAGGGCCACAAGAGACCCAGTACTTC. Amino acid sequence: CASSEATGGPQETQYF.

This chain connects TRBV30 to TRBJ1-6; 8 nucleotides line up with TRBD1. CDR1 is GTSNPN, CDR2 SVGIG, per germline (reference sequence). The V gene end was trimmed by 0 bases and the J gene end by 7 bases; junction bases not matched to a gene: 5. This CDR3 has 15 residues. The CDR3 coding sequence is TGTGCCTGGAGTGTACCCAGGGGGCAGAATTCACCCCTCCACTTT. It is translated as CAWSVPRGQNSPLHF. The variable domain in full, completed from reference TRBV30 and TRBJ1-6, reads SQTIHQWPATLVQPVGSPLSLECTVEGTSNPNLYWYRQAAGRGLQLLFYSVGIGQISSEVPQNLSASRPQDRQFILSSKKLLLSDSGFYLCAWSVPRGQNSPLHFGNGTRLTVT.

The rearrangement joins TRBV6-1 to TRBJ2-7; D unresolved. V lost 2 bases and J 3 bases, leaving 8 bases between the germline ends. In germline, CDR1 is MNHNS, CDR2 SASEGT. CDR3 size: 13 residues. The CDR3, as DNA: TGTGCCAGCAGTGAAAACAGATTCTACGAGCAGTACTTC. Protein product: CASSENRFYEQYF.

This clone was seen just once. This chain joins TRBV18 and TRBJ2-4; a weak D match, TRBD1 (5 bases). V lost 3 bases, J lost 0 bases, and 6 bases lay in between. Germline V gene sequence: CDR1 KGHSH, CDR2 LQKENI. The CDR3 spans 14 residues. The DNA of the CDR3 is TGTGCCAGCTCACCGGACATAGCCAAAAACATTCAGTACTTC. Protein product: CASSPDIAKNIQYF. Full variable domain (remainder filled in from reference TRBV18 and TRBJ2-4): NAGVMQNPRHLVRRRGQEARLRCSPMKGHSHVYWYRQLPEEGLKFMVYLQKENIIDESGMPKERFSAEFPKEGPSILRIQQVVRGDSAAYFCASSPDIAKNIQYFGAGTRLSVL.

CDR3 sequence (DNA): TGTGCCAGCAGCGCCCGACAGGGGTCCCGTGATGGCTACACCTTC. Its protein is CASSARQGSRDGYTF. This rearrangement joins TRBV7-2 to TRBJ1-2; 8 bases line up with TRBD1. Trimming cost V 5 bases and J 6 bases; bases outside gene matches: 11. Germline V gives CDR1 SGHTA, CDR2 FQGNSA. This CDR3 contains 15 residues. Variable domain in full (rest from reference TRBV7-2 and TRBJ1-2): GAGVSQSPSNKVTEKGKDVELRCDPISGHTALYWYRQSLGQGLEFLIYFQGNSAPDKSGLPSDRFSAERTGGSVSTLTIQRTQQEDSAVYLCASSARQGSRDGYTFGSGTRLTVV.

This chain uses TRBV5-1 with TRBJ1-4, with TRBD1 matching 7 bases. This CDR3 has 15 amino acids. Losses at the gene ends were 4 bases for V and 7 bases for J; bases not matched to a gene: 10. The germline V gene encodes CDR1 SGHRS and CDR2 YFSETQ. CDR3 DNA sequence: TGCGCCAGCAGCATAGGACAGGCTGCGGGTGAAAAACTGTTTTTT. Amino acid sequence: CASSIGQAAGEKLFF. Based on the CDR3 plus reference TRBV5-1 and TRBJ1-4, the full variable domain is KAGVTQTPRYLIKTRGQQVTLSCSPISGHRSVSWYQQTPGQGLQFLFEYFSETQRNKGNFPGRFSGRQFSNSRSEMNVSTLELGDSALYLCASSIGQAAGEKLFFGSGTQLSVL.

V is TRBV25-1 and J is TRBJ2-5, with D perhaps TRBD2 (7 bases). The CDR3 sequence is 16 residues long. The V gene lost 2 bases and the J gene lost 5 bases, with 18 bases spanning the gap. Germline CDR1 MGHDK, CDR2 SYGVNS. For the CDR3, the DNA is TGTGCCAGCAGTGAAACGGGGGGCCCCCTTGGGGAGACCCAGTACTTC. Its protein is CASSETGGPLGETQYF. Full variable domain (outside the CDR3, taken from reference TRBV25-1 and TRBJ2-5): EADIYQTPRYLVIGTGKKITLECSQTMGHDKMYWYQQDPGMELHLIHYSYGVNSTEKGDLSSESTVSRIRTEHFPLTLESARPSHTSQYLCASSETGGPLGETQYFGPGTRLLVL.

This chain links TRBV10-2 with TRBJ2-7; D is possibly TRBD1 (5 bases). Germline values: CDR1 WSHSY, CDR2 SAAADI. Trimming removed 6 bases from V and 6 bases from J, with 12 bases in between. This CDR3 has 12 amino acids. The CDR3 coding sequence is TGCGCCAGCAGGGACCCGCAGGGCGAGCAGTACGTC. This sequence encodes CASRDPQGEQYV.

Points on this clone: The junction differs from germline at one of its ends, possibly a read error. The chain's CDR3 is CSVEGPWAGDSYEQYF. In nucleotides, the CDR3 is TGCAGCGTCGAAGGACCTTGGGCAGGGGACTCCTACGAGCAGTACTTC. This chain links TRBV29-1 with TRBJ2-7; possibly TRBD1 for D (6 bases). This CDR3 is 16 amino acids long. Germline V lookup: CDR1 SQVTM, CDR2 ANQGSEA.

This clone was detected only once. At one boundary the junction diverges from the germline segment, which might be a read error. The rearrangement uses TRBV7-7 and TRBJ2-3; 10 bases are a match to TRBD2. Germline V gene sequence: CDR1 SSHAT, CDR2 FNYEAQ (reference sequence). The CDR3 is 16 amino acids. The CDR3 DNA reads as TGTGCTAGCAGCTTACTTAGCGGGGGGACAACAGATACGCAGTATTTT. Translated: CASSLLSGGTTDTQYF. Complete variable domain (other parts from reference TRBV7-7 and TRBJ2-3): GAGVSQSPRYKVTKRGQDVTLRCDPISSHATLYWYQQALGQGPEFLTYFNYEAQPDKSGLPSDRFSAERPEGSISTLTIQRTEQRDSAMYRCASSLLSGGTTDTQYFGPGTRLTVL.

The chain combines TRBV9 with TRBJ1-2; no firm D call. Germline V lookup: CDR1 SGDLS, CDR2 YYNGEE. This CDR3 contains 14 residues. V lost 1 base, J lost 4 bases, and 11 bases lay in between. CDR3 coding DNA: TGTGCCAGCAGCGTATCCGTAGTTTCCTATGGCTACACCTTC. Translating gives CASSVSVVSYGYTF.

About this clone: Other DNA variants within this sample encode the same CDR3. The chain links TRBV9 to TRBJ1-1, with D unresolved. Trimming took off 0 bases at V and 7 bases at J, with 7 bases between the two ends. Germline CDR1 SGDLS, CDR2 YYNGEE. There are 12 residues in the CDR3. The CDR3 bases are TGTGCCAGCAGCGTAGCTTCCGGTGAAGCTTTCTTT. Translation: CASSVASGEAFF. The whole variable domain, filled in from reference TRBV9 and TRBJ1-1, reads DSGVTQTPKHLITATGQRVTLRCSPRSGDLSVYWYQQSLDQGLQFLIQYYNGEERAKGNILERFSAQQFPDLHSELNLSSLELGDSALYFCASSVASGEAFFGQGTRLTVV.